This paragraph covers one TCR beta chain sequence. The CDR3 spans 11 residues. Trimming shortened V by 7 bases and J by 8 bases, and 12 bases separated the two germline ends. Germline V CDR1 and CDR2: DFQATT, SNEGSKA (reference sequence). This sample is part of a study of OX40 agonist ivuxolimab in advanced cancers. Libraries were prepared by immunoSEQ multiplex PCR; TCRdb keeps only in-frame clonotypes and omits some of them. The profile shows fewer than 45,000 clones, 80% to 90% of them singletons. Sequences were derived from CD4+ or CD8+ T cells sorted from blood, sampled in a trial of the OX40 agonist ivuxolimab. This chain links TRBV20-1 with TRBJ2-1; D is ambiguous. This receptor was obtained from an adult with an advanced solid tumor such as melanoma, head and neck, liver or kidney cancer. The CDR3 DNA follows: TGCAGTGTAGCTTTGGCGGATGAGCAGTTCTTC. Its translation: CSVALADEQFF.